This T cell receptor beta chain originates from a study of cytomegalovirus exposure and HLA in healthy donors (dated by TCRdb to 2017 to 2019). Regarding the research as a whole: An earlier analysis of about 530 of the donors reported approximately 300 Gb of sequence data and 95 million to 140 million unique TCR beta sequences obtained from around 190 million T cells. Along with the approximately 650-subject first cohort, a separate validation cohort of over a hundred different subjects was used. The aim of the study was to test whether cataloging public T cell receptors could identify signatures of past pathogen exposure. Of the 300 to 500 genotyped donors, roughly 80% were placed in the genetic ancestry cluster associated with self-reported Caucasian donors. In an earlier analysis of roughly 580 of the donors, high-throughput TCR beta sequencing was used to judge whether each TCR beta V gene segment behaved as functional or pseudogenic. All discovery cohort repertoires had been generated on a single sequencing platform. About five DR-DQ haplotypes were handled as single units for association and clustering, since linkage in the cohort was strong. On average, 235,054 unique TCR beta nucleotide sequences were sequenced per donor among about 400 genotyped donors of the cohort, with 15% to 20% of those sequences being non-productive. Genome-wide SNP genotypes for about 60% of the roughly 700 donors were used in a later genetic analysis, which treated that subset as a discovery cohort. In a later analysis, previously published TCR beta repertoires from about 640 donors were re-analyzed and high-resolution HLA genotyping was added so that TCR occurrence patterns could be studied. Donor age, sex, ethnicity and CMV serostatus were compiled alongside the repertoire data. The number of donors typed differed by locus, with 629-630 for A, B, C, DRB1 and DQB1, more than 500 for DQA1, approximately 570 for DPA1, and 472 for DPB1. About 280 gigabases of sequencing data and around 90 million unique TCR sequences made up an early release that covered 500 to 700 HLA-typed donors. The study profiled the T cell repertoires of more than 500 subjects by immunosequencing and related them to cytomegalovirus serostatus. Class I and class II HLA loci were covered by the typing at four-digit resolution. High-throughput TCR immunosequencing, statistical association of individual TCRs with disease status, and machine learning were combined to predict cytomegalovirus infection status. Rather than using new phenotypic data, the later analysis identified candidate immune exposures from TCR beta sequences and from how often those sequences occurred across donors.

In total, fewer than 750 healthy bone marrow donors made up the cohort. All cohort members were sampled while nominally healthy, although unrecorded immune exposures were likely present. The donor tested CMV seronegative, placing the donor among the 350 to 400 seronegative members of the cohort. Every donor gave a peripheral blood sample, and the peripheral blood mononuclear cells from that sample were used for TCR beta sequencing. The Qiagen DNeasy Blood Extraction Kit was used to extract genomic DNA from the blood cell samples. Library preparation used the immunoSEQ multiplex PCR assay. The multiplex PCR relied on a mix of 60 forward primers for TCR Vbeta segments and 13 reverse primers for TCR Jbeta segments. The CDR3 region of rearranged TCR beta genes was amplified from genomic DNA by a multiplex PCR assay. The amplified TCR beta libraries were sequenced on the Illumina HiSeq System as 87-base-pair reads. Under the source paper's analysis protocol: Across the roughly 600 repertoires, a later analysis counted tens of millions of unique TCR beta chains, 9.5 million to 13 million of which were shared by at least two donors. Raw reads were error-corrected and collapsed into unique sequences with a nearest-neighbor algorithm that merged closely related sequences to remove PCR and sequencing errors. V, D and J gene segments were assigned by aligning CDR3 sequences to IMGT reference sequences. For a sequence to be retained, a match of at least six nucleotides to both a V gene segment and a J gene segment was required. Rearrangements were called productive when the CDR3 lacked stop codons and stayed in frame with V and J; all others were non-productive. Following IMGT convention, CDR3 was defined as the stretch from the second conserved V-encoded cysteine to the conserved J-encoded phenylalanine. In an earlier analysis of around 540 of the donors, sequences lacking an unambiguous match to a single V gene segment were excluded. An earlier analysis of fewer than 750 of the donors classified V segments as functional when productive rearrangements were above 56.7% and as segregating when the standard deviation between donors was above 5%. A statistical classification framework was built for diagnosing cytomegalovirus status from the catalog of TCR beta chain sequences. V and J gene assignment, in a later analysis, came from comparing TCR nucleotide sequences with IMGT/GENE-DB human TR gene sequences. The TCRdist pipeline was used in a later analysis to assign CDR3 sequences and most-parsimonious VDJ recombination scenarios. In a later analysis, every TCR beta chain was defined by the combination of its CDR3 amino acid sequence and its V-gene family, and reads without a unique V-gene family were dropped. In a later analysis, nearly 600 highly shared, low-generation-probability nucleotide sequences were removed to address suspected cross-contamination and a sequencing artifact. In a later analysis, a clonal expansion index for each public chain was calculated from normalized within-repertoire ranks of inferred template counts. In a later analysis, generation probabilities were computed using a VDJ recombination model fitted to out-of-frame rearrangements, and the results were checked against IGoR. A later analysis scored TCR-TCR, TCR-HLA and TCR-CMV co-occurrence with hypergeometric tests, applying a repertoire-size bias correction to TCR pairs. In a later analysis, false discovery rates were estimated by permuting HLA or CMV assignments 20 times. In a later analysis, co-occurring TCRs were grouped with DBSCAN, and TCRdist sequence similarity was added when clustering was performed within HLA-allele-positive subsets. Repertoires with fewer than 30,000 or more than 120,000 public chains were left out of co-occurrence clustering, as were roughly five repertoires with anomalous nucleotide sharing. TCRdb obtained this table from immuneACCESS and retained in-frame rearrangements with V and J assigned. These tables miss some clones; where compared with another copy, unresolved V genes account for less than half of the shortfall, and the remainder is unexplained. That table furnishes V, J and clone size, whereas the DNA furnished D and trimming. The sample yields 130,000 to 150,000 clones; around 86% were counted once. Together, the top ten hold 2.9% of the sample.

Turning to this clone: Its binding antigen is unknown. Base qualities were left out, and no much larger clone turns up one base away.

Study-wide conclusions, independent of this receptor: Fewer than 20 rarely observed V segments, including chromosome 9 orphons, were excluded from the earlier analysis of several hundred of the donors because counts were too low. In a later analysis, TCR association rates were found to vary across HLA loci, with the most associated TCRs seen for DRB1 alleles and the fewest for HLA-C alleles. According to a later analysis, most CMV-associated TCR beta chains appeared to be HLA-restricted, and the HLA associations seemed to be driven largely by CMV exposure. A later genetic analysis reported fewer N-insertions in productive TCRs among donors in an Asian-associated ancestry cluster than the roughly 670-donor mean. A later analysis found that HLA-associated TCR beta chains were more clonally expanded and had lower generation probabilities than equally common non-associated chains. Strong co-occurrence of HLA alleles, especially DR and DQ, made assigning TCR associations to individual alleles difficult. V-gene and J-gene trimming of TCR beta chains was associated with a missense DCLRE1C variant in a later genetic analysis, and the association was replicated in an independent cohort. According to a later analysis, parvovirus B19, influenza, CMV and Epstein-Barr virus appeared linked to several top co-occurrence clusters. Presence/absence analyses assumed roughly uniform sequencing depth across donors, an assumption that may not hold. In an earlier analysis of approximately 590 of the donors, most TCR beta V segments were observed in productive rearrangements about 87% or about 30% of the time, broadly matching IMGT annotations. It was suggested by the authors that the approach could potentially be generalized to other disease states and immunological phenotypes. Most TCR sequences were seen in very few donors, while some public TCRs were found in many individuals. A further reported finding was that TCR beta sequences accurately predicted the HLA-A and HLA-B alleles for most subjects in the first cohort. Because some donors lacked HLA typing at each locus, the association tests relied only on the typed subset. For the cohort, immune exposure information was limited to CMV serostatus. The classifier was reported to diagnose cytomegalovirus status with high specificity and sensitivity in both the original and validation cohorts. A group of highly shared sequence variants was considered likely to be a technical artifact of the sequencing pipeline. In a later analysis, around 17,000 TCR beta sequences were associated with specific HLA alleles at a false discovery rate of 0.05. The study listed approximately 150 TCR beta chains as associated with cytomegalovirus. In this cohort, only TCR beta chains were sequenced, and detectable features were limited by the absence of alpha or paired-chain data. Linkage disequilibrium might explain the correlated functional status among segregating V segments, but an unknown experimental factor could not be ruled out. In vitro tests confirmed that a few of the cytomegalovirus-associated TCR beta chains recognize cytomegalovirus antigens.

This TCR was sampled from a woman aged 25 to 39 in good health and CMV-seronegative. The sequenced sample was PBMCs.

At the DNA level, the sequence is TGTGCCAGCAGTGGGGGCGGGACCGGCCAATTCTACGAGCAGTACTTC. Its protein reads: CASSGGGTGQFYEQYF. The chain links TRBV2 with TRBJ2-7; the D gene is perhaps TRBD2, on 6 matching bases. The CDR1 and CDR2 encoded by the germline V gene are SNHLY and FYNNEI. Counted from cysteine to phenylalanine, this CDR3 has 16 amino acids. CDR3 DNA is the only sequence kept; it has 48 bases, read in frame from the first base. Relative to germline, V is 4 bases shorter and J is 3 bases shorter, with 19 bases between their ends.